This passage covers 28 T cell receptor beta chains from one sample sequenced in a study of blood T cell dynamics during melanoma immunotherapy. TCRdb's table, derived via immunoSEQ multiplex PCR, lists solely in-frame clones and lacks some. The top ten clones hold about 9.4% of a sample with approximately 9,500 clones, 88% of them seen once. Time point here: pre-treatment baseline. This specimen was blood, taken from a patient treated with checkpoint blockade. The source is a human donor with melanoma.

The chain has TRBV5-1 and TRBJ1-5, with 7 bases aligning to TRBD1. This CDR3 is 13 amino acids long. Germline CDR1 and CDR2: SGHRS and YFSETQ. The V and J ends lost 4 bases and 5 bases, in that order; junction bases with no gene match: 3. CDR3 residues: CASSVDRDQPQHF. CDR3 DNA: TGCGCCAGCAGCGTCGACAGGGATCAGCCCCAGCATTTT.

This clone occurred once. The CDR3 DNA sequence: TGTGCCAGTAGTATAGCCCCCGGACTAGCGGGAGATACGCAGTATTTT. This gives the protein CASSIAPGLAGDTQYF. The chain links TRBV19 to TRBJ2-3, with 11 bases identical to TRBD2. J gave up 5 bases and V 1 base, and 5 bases lay outside the gene matches. Germline assignment: CDR1 LNHDA and CDR2 SQIVND (reference sequence). The length of the CDR3 is 16 residues.

J is TRBJ2-7 and V is TRBV19; TRBD1 agrees at 8 bases. CDR1 is LNHDA and CDR2 is SQIVND in the germline V gene (reference sequence). Trimming at V came to 6 bases and at J to 2 bases, leaving 6 bases not matched to a gene. This CDR3 comprises 14 residues. The DNA for the CDR3 is TGTGCCAGTAGCGACAGGGGTTTTACCTACGAGCAGTACTTC. Residues: CASSDRGFTYEQYF.

This rearrangement joins TRBV5-8 to TRBJ2-7, with D possibly TRBD1 on 6 matching bases. There are 14 residues in the CDR3. V dropped 1 base and J dropped 5 bases, with 13 bases sitting between them. Germline CDR1 SGHTS, CDR2 YDEGEE. The CDR3 spells CASSLWAGEHEQYV. The CDR3 nucleotides read TGTGCCAGCAGCTTGTGGGCAGGGGAACACGAGCAGTACGTC.

The chain couples TRBV4-1 to TRBJ1-2; the D gene is possibly TRBD1 (6 bases). Trimming shortened V by 1 base and J by 4 bases, and 16 bases separated the two germline ends. CDR3 length: 16 residues. Germline assignment: CDR1 MGHRA and CDR2 YSYEKL. CDR3 coding DNA: TGCGCCAGCAGCCAAGGGGACAACCCCTCGGCCTATGGCTACACCTTC. Its protein is CASSQGDNPSAYGYTF.

V gene TRBV7-8 combines with J gene TRBJ1-2, with 9 nucleotides matching TRBD1. This CDR3 has 14 residues. J gave up 5 bases and V 3 bases, and 4 bases lay outside the gene matches. CDR1 and CDR2 (germline): SGHVS, FQNEAQ. The CDR3 bases are TGTGCCAGCAGCTTGGACAGGGGCTTGTATGGCTACACCTTC. This translates into CASSLDRGLYGYTF. Full variable domain (outside the CDR3, taken from reference TRBV7-8 and TRBJ1-2): GAGVSQSPRYKVAKRGQDVALRCDPISGHVSLFWYQQALGQGPEFLTYFQNEAQLDKSGLPSDRFFAERPEGSVSTLKIQRTQQEDSAVYLCASSLDRGLYGYTFGSGTRLTVV.

The rearrangement uses TRBV27 and TRBJ1-5; the match to TRBD1 covers 9 bases. Losses at the gene ends were 6 bases for V and 2 bases for J; bases not matched to a gene: 11. CDR1 and CDR2 from the germline V gene are MNHEY and SMNVEV (reference sequence). The CDR3 spans 17 residues. CDR3 bases: TGTGCCAGCAGAGAAGGACAGGGGCTAAGAGGCAATCAGCCCCAGCATTTT. Translation: CASREGQGLRGNQPQHF.

The chain combines TRBV6-5 with TRBJ1-1, with a tentative D call TRBD1 (5 bases). The CDR3 is 12 residues long. Trimming stripped 2 bases from V and 6 bases from J, with 7 bases between. Germline CDR1 reads MNHEY; CDR2 reads SVGAGI. The CDR3 reads CASSYAGSEAFF. The CDR3 nucleotides read TGTGCCAGCAGTTACGCAGGGTCTGAAGCTTTCTTT.

V is TRBV10-2 and J is TRBJ1-1; D remains ambiguous. CDR3 length: 14 residues. Between the trimmed V and J ends, which lost 3 bases and 2 bases, there was a span of 10 bases. CDR1 and CDR2 (germline): WSHSY, SAAADI. CDR3 DNA: TGCGCCAGCAGTGATAGGCAGGCTAACACTGAAGCTTTCTTT. Its protein product is CASSDRQANTEAFF.

The V gene is TRBV9, the J gene TRBJ2-5; TRBD2 agrees at 12 bases. Germline CDR1 reads SGDLS; CDR2 reads YYNGEE. CDR3 size: 15 residues. Trimming cost V 4 bases and J 5 bases; bases outside gene matches: 6. CDR3 in amino acids: CASSPLAGGGETQYF. In DNA, the CDR3 is TGTGCCAGCAGCCCCCTAGCGGGGGGGGGCGAGACCCAGTACTTC.

This chain connects TRBV29-1 to TRBJ2-1, with 7 bases lining up with TRBD1. There are 11 residues in the CDR3. J lost 8 bases, V lost 7 bases, and 5 bases had no gene match. Germline CDR1 reads SQVTM; CDR2 reads ANQGSEA. CDR3 sequence: CSGNRGDEQFF. The CDR3 DNA reads TGCAGCGGGAACAGGGGCGATGAGCAGTTCTTC.

The V and J genes are TRBV7-2 and TRBJ2-2; D is unclear. With 1 base removed from V and 0 bases from J, the gap between germline ends came to 6 bases. Germline loops: CDR1 SGHTA, CDR2 FQGNSA. The CDR3 totals 15 residues. The CDR3 DNA follows: TGTGCCAGCAGCTTAGGGCAACCGAACACCGGGGAGCTGTTTTTT. Encoded protein: CASSLGQPNTGELFF.

The chain recombines TRBV30 with TRBJ1-1; TRBD1 aligns across 7 bases. The J segment lost 6 bases and the V segment lost 0 bases, leaving 4 bases of the junction unmatched. The CDR3 runs to 13 residues. Germline CDR1 is GTSNPN and CDR2 is SVGIG (reference sequence). The CDR3 region has the DNA TGTGCCTGGAGTGTAATTCAGGGGGCTGAAGCTTTCTTT. It encodes CAWSVIQGAEAFF.

This clone came up once. J is TRBJ1-2 and V is TRBV6-5; D gene unclear. The germline V gene encodes CDR1 MNHEY and CDR2 SVGAGI. The V gene lost 2 bases and the J gene lost 7 bases, with 11 bases spanning the gap. This CDR3 has 13 residues. The CDR3 reads CASSYKGPSGYTF. The CDR3 DNA reads TGTGCCAGCAGTTACAAGGGCCCCTCTGGCTACACCTTC.

The chain links TRBV2 to TRBJ2-1; no firm D call. Germline V CDR1 and CDR2: SNHLY, FYNNEI. Trimming took 5 bases from V and 4 from J, leaving 18 bases between them. This CDR3 contains 16 residues. The CDR3, as DNA: TGTGCCAGCAGTACCCAGAGCGCGATACCGTACAATGAGCAGTTCTTC. As protein: CASSTQSAIPYNEQFF. Using reference TRBV2 and TRBJ2-1 for the parts outside the CDR3, the full variable domain is EPEVTQTPSHQVTQMGQEVILRCVPISNHLYFYWYRQILGQKVEFLVSFYNNEISEKSEIFDDQFSVERPDGSNFTLKIRSTKLEDSAMYFCASSTQSAIPYNEQFFGPGTRLTVL.

The V and J genes are TRBV29-1 and TRBJ1-2; 9 bases agree with TRBD1. There are 14 residues in the CDR3. In germline, CDR1 is SQVTM, CDR2 ANQGSEA. V shed 7 bases, J shed 4 bases, and the junction held 10 bases outside the gene matches. DNA of the CDR3: TGCAGCGCACCCAACAGGGGGCTAGGCTATGGCTACACCTTC. As protein: CSAPNRGLGYGYTF. Using reference TRBV29-1 and TRBJ1-2 for the parts outside the CDR3, the full variable domain is SAVISQKPSRDICQRGTSLTIQCQVDSQVTMMFWYRQQPGQSLTLIATANQGSEATYESGFVIDKFPISRPNLTFSTLTVSNMSPEDSSIYLCSAPNRGLGYGYTFGSGTRLTVV.

The V gene is TRBV5-1, the J gene TRBJ2-5, with 9 bases aligning to TRBD1. The length of the CDR3 is 15 residues. Germline values: CDR1 SGHRS, CDR2 YFSETQ. J was trimmed by 0 bases and V by 0 bases; bases with no gene match: 0. The CDR3 is CASSLGDRDQETQYF. The CDR3 DNA reads TGCGCCAGCAGCTTGGGGGACAGGGACCAAGAGACCCAGTACTTC.

The V and J genes are TRBV29-1 and TRBJ2-1, with D possibly being TRBD1 or TRBD2 (5 bases each). CDR1 is SQVTM, CDR2 ANQGSEA, per germline. V was pared by 3 bases and J by 7 bases, with 13 bases between. There are 13 residues in the CDR3. The CDR3 DNA reads TGCAGCGTTGAGAAGGGGAGTAGGAATGAGCAGTTCTTC. It encodes CSVEKGSRNEQFF.

The chain links TRBV19 to TRBJ1-3; D remains unclear. The CDR3 loop spans 11 amino acids. Germline V lookup: CDR1 LNHDA, CDR2 SQIVND (reference sequence). With 10 bases removed from V and 4 bases from J, the gap between germline ends came to 8 bases. In DNA, the CDR3 is TGTGCCACCTCACCCGGAAACACCATATATTTT. This encodes CATSPGNTIYF.

The chain employs TRBV6-5 and TRBJ1-1; D not certain. The CDR3 is made up of 14 amino acids. Per germline, CDR1 MNHEY and CDR2 SVGAGI. Trimming left V 4 bases short and J 2 bases short, with 11 bases between. CDR3 residues: CASSSRQPNTEAFF. CDR3 sequence (DNA): TGTGCCAGCAGTTCGAGGCAGCCCAACACTGAAGCTTTCTTT.

A few counts support this clone. The chain carries TRBV10-1 and TRBJ2-2; 8 bases are a match to TRBD2. The junction had 3 bases not matched to a gene; V was cut back by 0 bases and J by 6 bases. The length of the CDR3 is 15 residues. Germline CDR1 and CDR2: WNHNN and SYGVQD (reference sequence). CDR3 loop: CASSESRAGAGELFF. The CDR3 DNA follows: TGCGCCAGCAGTGAGTCGCGAGCGGGAGCCGGGGAGCTGTTTTTT.

This clone was seen just once. The rearrangement uses TRBV27 and TRBJ2-2, with TRBD2 matching over 9 bases. The V segment lost 6 bases and the J segment 6 bases; nucleotides outside the gene matches: 11. The CDR3 is 16 residues long. Germline loops: CDR1 MNHEY, CDR2 SMNVEV (reference sequence). CDR3 coding DNA: TGTGCCAGCAGGCAAGCGGGAGGCCCCAGGGCCGGGGAGCTGTTTTTT. Translation: CASRQAGGPRAGELFF.

This rearrangement joins TRBV9 to TRBJ2-1; D may match TRBD1 or TRBD2 (6 bases each). The CDR3 length is 16 residues. The V gene lost 0 bases and the J gene lost 5 bases, with 15 bases spanning the gap. In germline, CDR1 is SGDLS, CDR2 YYNGEE. CDR3 residues: CASSVDGGHYNNEQFF. The CDR3 DNA is TGTGCCAGCAGCGTAGACGGGGGCCATTATAACAATGAGCAGTTCTTC.

The chain couples TRBV10-3 to TRBJ2-1, with D perhaps matching TRBD1 (7 bases). The CDR3 spans 18 residues. Germline assignment: CDR1 ENHRY and CDR2 SYGVKD. Trimming removed 4 bases from V and 0 bases from J, with 19 bases in between. This CDR3 is CAISVGAGGFSSYNEQFF. As DNA, the CDR3 is TGTGCCATCAGTGTCGGGGCAGGGGGGTTTAGCTCCTACAATGAGCAGTTCTTC.

This clone was seen once. The V and J genes are TRBV6-5 and TRBJ2-7; no clear D. Germline V gene sequence: CDR1 MNHEY, CDR2 SVGAGI. The CDR3 consists of 14 residues. The germline V and J ends were trimmed by 0 bases and 1 base, with 7 bases remaining between them. The CDR3 region is CASSYSSTSYEQYF. Written as DNA, the CDR3 is TGTGCCAGCAGTTACTCATCCACATCCTACGAGCAGTACTTC.

The genes are TRBV7-9 and TRBJ2-1; D is possibly TRBD2 (7 bases). The CDR3 has 16 residues. CDR1 SEHNR and CDR2 FQNEAQ come from the germline V gene (reference sequence). Trimming removed 1 base from V and 4 bases from J, with 14 bases in between. The CDR3 sequence: CASSLVLRGPYNEQFF. The DNA of the CDR3 is TGTGCCAGCAGCTTAGTATTGCGGGGGCCGTACAATGAGCAGTTCTTC.

This chain joins TRBV11-1 and TRBJ1-1, with 7 bases identical to TRBD1. V lost 1 base and J lost 4; bases outside the gene matches: 3. The length of the CDR3 is 14 residues. Germline V gene data show CDR1 as SGHAT and CDR2 as FQDESV (reference sequence). CDR3 DNA sequence: TGTGCCAGCAGCTTAGGAGGGGGCGTCACTGAAGCTTTCTTT. This translates into CASSLGGGVTEAFF.

This rearrangement joins TRBV4-1 to TRBJ1-2, with unresolved D. CDR3 length: 16 residues. V was cut by 1 base and J by 8 bases, with 20 bases left in between. Germline-derived CDR1 and CDR2 are MGHRA and YSYEKL. For the CDR3, the DNA is TGCGCCAGCAGCCAAGTAGGGAACAGTCAGATCGGGGGCTACACCTTC. Encoded protein: CASSQVGNSQIGGYTF.